The 9 T cell receptor beta chains given below trace back to one sample, sequenced in a study of T cells in Graves' hyperthyroidism and ophthalmopathy. The source material, RNA transcripts, was used to amplify TCR beta CDR3 regions. The TCR CDR3 first-round RT-PCR relied on the HTBI primer set. Via MiXCR, TCRdb re-called the multiplex PCR reads, giving one row per CDR3 protein. The repertoire holds 250,000 to 350,000 distinct CDR3 sequences, about 18% seen once, with about 50% in the top ten. The sample comprised blood. The source of these receptors is a woman aged 60-75 years with Graves' ophthalmopathy.

This clonotype was recorded many times. The CDR3 reads CASSSAGTLNTEAFF. CDR3 in DNA: TGTGCCAGCAGTTCCGCCGGGACACTGAACACTGAAGCTTTCTTT. The chain employs TRBV6-2 or TRBV6-3 and TRBJ1-1; possibly TRBD1 for D (6 bases). Germline V gives CDR1 MNHEY, CDR2 SVGEGT. V lost 4 bases and J lost 0, with 12 bases in between. There are 15 residues in the CDR3.

The table lists this clonotype with a few counts. The chain couples TRBV20-1 to TRBJ2-3; unclear D gene. In germline, CDR1 is DFQATT, CDR2 SNEGSKA (reference sequence). This CDR3 is built from 11 residues. Trimming left V 5 bases short and J 6 bases short, with 9 bases between. CDR3 bases: TGCAGTGCTGCAACTCTGGATACGCAGTATTTT. Its protein product is CSAATLDTQYF.

This clonotype came up a few times. This chain uses TRBV20-1 with TRBJ2-2, with TRBD2 matching over 8 bases. Looked up from germline, CDR1 is DFQATT and CDR2 is SNEGSKA (reference sequence). The CDR3 length is 15 residues. Unmatched junction bases numbered 10, after V lost 0 bases and J lost 10 bases. In DNA form, the CDR3 reads TGCAGTGCTAGAGATACCCAGCGGGGGCAGGAGGAGCTGTTTTTT. Translating gives CSARDTQRGQEELFF.

This clonotype turned up a few times. V gene TRBV4-2 combines with J gene TRBJ2-7; TRBD2 might be the D (6 bases). This CDR3 is built from 15 residues. CDR1 is LGHNA and CDR2 is YNFKEQ in the germline V gene. Trimming shortened V by 0 bases and J by 0 bases, and 9 bases separated the two germline ends. The CDR3 loop reads CASSQEKDYSYEQYF. Here the CDR3 DNA reads TGTGCCAGCAGCCAAGAGAAGGACTACTCCTACGAGCAGTACTTC.

There are many counts of this clonotype. The chain has TRBV3-1 and TRBJ2-7, with 7 bases lining up with TRBD1. The CDR3 sequence is 15 residues long. The V segment lost 0 bases and the J segment 3 bases; nucleotides outside the gene matches: 5. Germline values: CDR1 LGHDT, CDR2 YNNKEL (reference sequence). As DNA, the CDR3 is TGTGCCAGCAGCCAAGAACCGGGACAGAACTACGAGCAGTACTTC. Residues: CASSQEPGQNYEQYF.

This clonotype was recorded many times. This rearrangement joins TRBV20-1 to TRBJ1-2; TRBD1 agrees at 10 bases. The CDR3 runs to 14 residues. CDR1 is DFQATT, CDR2 SNEGSKA, per germline (reference sequence). The V and J ends lost 0 bases and 8 bases, in that order; junction bases with no gene match: 6. CDR3 bases: TGCAGTGCTAGAGATACGACAGGGGGCACCGGCTACACCTTC. Its translation is CSARDTTGGTGYTF.

A note on this clonotype: The junction shows a germline mismatch at one end, possibly a read error. This rearrangement joins TRBV7-2 to TRBJ2-1, with a weak D call TRBD2 (5 bases). This CDR3 comprises 13 residues. CDR1 is SGHTA, CDR2 FQGNSA, per germline. CDR3 sequence: CVSSQTRVYEQFF. The CDR3 nucleotides are TGTGTCAGCAGCCAAACTAGGGTCTACGAGCAGTTCTTC.

This clonotype was picked up a small number of times. The chain joins TRBV5-8 to TRBJ2-7; D is possibly TRBD2 (6 bases). This CDR3 contains 13 residues. The germline CDR1 and CDR2 sequences are SGHTS and YDEGEE. V was cut by 3 bases and J by 11 bases, with 18 bases left in between. The chain's CDR3 is CASSSPFMGEEYF. CDR3 nucleotides: TGTGCCAGCAGCTCACCTTTTATGGGGGAGGAGTACTTC.

This clonotype was counted a few times. The chain combines TRBV6-9 with TRBJ1-2, with D hard to call. Trimming left V 3 bases short and J 7 bases short, with 6 bases between. Germline CDR1 and CDR2: MNHGY and SVAAGI. The CDR3 covers 11 residues. CDR3 in amino acids: CASSYESGYTF. DNA for the CDR3: TGTGCCAGCAGTTACGAATCTGGCTACACCTTC.